The sequence of this T cell receptor beta chain was determined in a study of cytomegalovirus exposure and HLA in healthy donors. A multiplex PCR was run with 60 Vbeta primers and 13 Jbeta primers. The method was immunoSEQ multiplex PCR; TCRdb's version includes in-frame clones alone and lacks a portion of them. The data contain approximately 70,000 clones, around three quarters of them singletons. Trimming took off 5 bases at V and 9 bases at J, with 14 bases between the two ends. CDR3 length: 13 residues. Germline V gene sequence: CDR1 SGHTA, CDR2 FQGNSA. Sequenced sample: PBMCs. The receptor was isolated from a woman aged 45-60 years in good health and CMV-seropositive. The chain combines TRBV7-2 with TRBJ2-1; tentative D call: TRBD2 (6 bases). The CDR3 spells CASSLSLAVEQFF. The CDR3, as DNA: TGTGCCAGCAGCCTGAGCTTAGCGGTTGAGCAGTTCTTC.